This is a list of T cell receptor beta chains from one sample in a study of T cell responses to AZD1222 COVID-19 vaccine. Assay: immunoSEQ multiplex PCR; the TCRdb copy retains only in-frame clones and omits some. The profile shows tens of thousands of clones, around three quarters of them singletons. The material was peripheral blood, obtained on day 0 of AZD1222 vaccination. The origin of the receptors is an adult in good health. CDR3s include the opening cysteine and the closing phenylalanine or tryptophan. D genes are given only for firm matches. For some rows the clone size is stated as once, few or many, or as a class when expanded; others skip it.

clone_size j_call v_call d_call cdr3_nt cdr3_aa
- TRBJ1-6 TRBV5-1 - TGCGCCAGCAGCTTGAATCAGGGACTGAATAATTCACCCCTCCACTTT CASSLNQGLNNSPLHF
- TRBJ2-3 TRBV5-1 - TGCGCCAGCAGCTTGGGGCAGTCCACAGATACGCAGTATTTT CASSLGQSTDTQYF
- TRBJ2-1 TRBV20-1 - TGCAGTGCTAATCAGTTCGATGAGCAGTTCTTC CSANQFDEQFF
once TRBJ2-2 TRBV5-4 - TGTGCCAGCAGCTCTCAAAAAGGGGCCACCGGGGAGCTGTTTTTT CASSSQKGATGELFF
- TRBJ1-3 TRBV4-2 - TGTGCCAGCAGCCAAACAGACTCTGGAAACACCATATATTTT CASSQTDSGNTIYF
- TRBJ2-3 TRBV24-1 - TGTGCCACCAGTAGTGGGCATACGCAGTATTTT CATSSGHTQYF
- TRBJ2-2 TRBV27 - TGTGCCAGCAGTTTTCGGTCCGGGGAGCTGTTTTTT CASSFRSGELFF
once TRBJ1-4 TRBV28 - TGTGCCAGCAATCGAGGGAATGAAAAACTGTTTTTT CASNRGNEKLFF
- TRBJ1-5 TRBV21-1 - TGTGCCAGCAGCAAAGGACGGGGAAATCAGCCCCAGCATTTT CASSKGRGNQPQHF
- TRBJ2-7 TRBV7-8 - TGTGCCAGCAGGTCAGGGGGGCTGGGCGAGCAGTACTTC CASRSGGLGEQYF
- TRBJ2-5 TRBV6-2/TRBV6-3 - TGTGCCAGCAGTTTGACTAGGGGACAGACCCAGTACTTC CASSLTRGQTQYF
once TRBJ1-3 TRBV28 TRBD1 TGTGCCAGCAGGTTACAGGGGGTCTCTGGAAACACCATATATTTT CASRLQGVSGNTIYF
once TRBJ1-1 TRBV6-5 TRBD1 TGTGCCAGCAGTATATCGGACAGGTACAACACTGAAGCTTTCTTT CASSISDRYNTEAFF
- TRBJ1-1 TRBV9 - TGTGCCAGCAGCGCCCAGAACAGCCTTGTGGGCACTGAAGCTTTCTTT CASSAQNSLVGTEAFF
- TRBJ1-1 TRBV7-9 TRBD1 TGTGCCAGCAGCCCAACGGGGACAGCTGAAGCTTTCTTT CASSPTGTAEAFF
- TRBJ2-5 TRBV5-5 - TGTGCCAGCAGCTTGGCCGAGCAAGAGACCCAGTACTTC CASSLAEQETQYF
- TRBJ1-1 TRBV28 - TGTGCCAGCAGTCAAGAGACAGGGAACACTGAAGCTTTCTTT CASSQETGNTEAFF
few TRBJ1-1 TRBV11-2 - TGTGCCAGCAGCTTAGATGAGGTCACTGAAGCTTTCTTT CASSLDEVTEAFF
- TRBJ2-2 TRBV7-3 TRBD2 TGTGCCAGCAGCTTGGGCGGGAGGGTTTACACCTCGGGGGAGCTGTTTTTT CASSLGGRVYTSGELFF
few TRBJ2-7 TRBV5-1 TRBD1 TGCGCCAGCAGCTTGGAGGGGACAGGGGGCGGACGCTACGAGCAGTACTTC CASSLEGTGGGRYEQYF
- TRBJ1-4 TRBV19 - TGTGCCAGTAGTCACGGTGGGGAAAAACTGTTTTTT CASSHGGEKLFF
- TRBJ2-1 TRBV7-9 TRBD2 TGTGCCAGCACCCGACTAGCGGGTAAAGAGCAGTTCTTC CASTRLAGKEQFF
- TRBJ2-3 TRBV6-1 - TGTGCCAGCAGTGAGACAGGACGCACAGATACGCAGTATTTT CASSETGRTDTQYF
- TRBJ2-7 TRBV6-2/TRBV6-3 - TGTGCCAGCAGTTATACTGGGGCTTACGAGCAGTACTTC CASSYTGAYEQYF
few TRBJ1-1 TRBV20-1 - TGCAGTGCTCCCCAGGACAGAGGAGCTTTCTTT CSAPQDRGAFF
- TRBJ1-3 TRBV5-6 - TGTGCCAGCAGCTTCCGTGGTCCTCAAATCTCTGGAAACACCATATATTTT CASSFRGPQISGNTIYF